Here is one T cell receptor (beta chain) with its context. No antigen is known for it. Germline-derived CDR1 and CDR2 are SGHTA and FQGNSA. This CDR3 region has 12 residues. The V and J ends lost 4 bases and 3 bases respectively, with 7 bases between them. Measured with immunoSEQ multiplex PCR; TCRdb has only the in-frame clones, and not every one. The table records about 220,000 clones, 80% to 90% of them present only once. These data are taken from a study of cytomegalovirus exposure and HLA in healthy donors. Across the whole study: The approximately 720 first-cohort repertoires and the roughly 130 validation repertoires shared the same platform, a later analysis reported.

Study-level findings and limits: TCR beta chains numbering some 160 were designated cytomegalovirus-associated.

The chain recombines TRBV7-2 with TRBJ2-7; D remains ambiguous. This TCR was sampled from a woman aged 18-29 years in good health and CMV-seronegative. The sample taken for sequencing was PBMCs. The CDR3 DNA follows: TGTGCCAGCAGCTCAACTTACTACGAGCAGTACTTC. It codes for CASSSTYYEQYF.